The clone carrying this T cell receptor (beta chain) is labeled as medium-sized (0.01 to 0.1%). These data come from a study of circulating CD8 cells and anti-PD-1 response in melanoma. Using around 14 ng of total RNA, TCR libraries were made with the QIAseq Immune Repertoire TCR panel. TCRdb used MiXCR to reprocess the reads, holding one entry per CDR3 protein. The sample includes roughly 2,000 distinct CDR3 sequences, roughly 8.4% of them seen just once. Sorting of live CD3+CD8+TCRalphabeta+ cells by PD-1 and/or TIGIT gave four subsets. Per the germline V gene, CDR1 is MDHEN and CDR2 is SYDVKM. Deletions cut 2 bases from V and 5 bases from J, with 4 bases between. CDR3 length equals 11 residues.

The chain joins TRBV28 to TRBJ2-7; no reliable D call. The input for sequencing was CD8+ T cells from PBMCs, taken at baseline or after one month of anti-PD-1 therapy (not recorded which). The sequence was obtained from a human donor with melanoma. The CDR3 reads CASSLANEQYF. The CDR3 DNA sequence: TGTGCCAGCAGTTTAGCGAACGAGCAGTACTTC.